This T cell receptor (beta chain) stems from a study of T cells after yellow fever vaccination. On the study more broadly: SMART-Seq v4 Ultra Low Input prepared libraries from low-cell fractions.

Template switching with 5'RACE generated the TCR cDNA and added a universal primer site and UMIs. A single record per CDR3 protein comes from TCRdb applying MiXCR to the 5' RACE reads. The sample comprises about 310,000 distinct CDR3 sequences, roughly 3.5% of which are singletons, and about 20% rests with the top ten. V gave up 6 bases and J gave up 1 base, with 15 bases separating them. This CDR3 is built from 15 residues. Study results and caveats: The bulk population could contribute abundant contaminating clonotypes to FACS-sorted repertoires. In post-booster samples, most primary-vaccination clones reappeared (about 95% CD4, 75% to 90% CD8).

This clonotype was observed a few times. The antigen remains undetermined. V gene TRBV12-3 or TRBV12-4 combines with J gene TRBJ1-1, with a weak D call TRBD1 (5 bases). This receptor was taken from a man between 18 and 35 years old who received the YFV17D yellow fever vaccine. Sequences were derived from PBMCs, sampled on the day of the yellow fever booster vaccination. CDR3 nucleotides: TGTGCCAGCAGCTCACAATCCGGGACGAACACTGAAGCTTTCTTT. Protein product: CASSSQSGTNTEAFF.